Shown below are 30 T cell receptor beta chains from a single sample sequenced in a study of T cell responses to AZD1222 COVID-19 vaccine. Clones were sequenced by immunoSEQ multiplex PCR, and TCRdb holds only the in-frame ones, with some missing. The data show approximately 100,000 clones, with around 90% seen just once and more than 6.5% held by the top ten. Sequenced material: peripheral blood, taken on day 0 of AZD1222 vaccination. The source is an adult in good health.

CDR3 in amino acids: CASSPTGQGNNEQYF. The CDR3 nucleotides are TGTGCCAGCAGTCCCACCGGACAGGGGAATAACGAGCAGTACTTC. The V gene is TRBV6-2 or TRBV6-3, the J gene TRBJ2-7, with 9 nucleotides matching TRBD1. Looked up from germline, CDR1 is MNHEY and CDR2 is SVGEGT. The CDR3 extends over 15 amino acids. V lost 5 bases and J lost 5; bases outside the gene matches: 10.

This CDR3 reads CASSEGNRYGYTF. The CDR3 nucleotides read TGTGCCAGCAGTGAAGGGAATCGCTATGGCTACACCTTC. This rearrangement joins TRBV6-4 to TRBJ1-2; D remains unclear. V was trimmed by 3 bases and J by 4 bases, leaving 9 bases between them. Germline V CDR1 and CDR2: MRHNA, SNTAGT. CDR3 size: 13 residues.

This clone was detected once. The chain combines TRBV3-1 (or the pseudogene TRBV3-2) with TRBJ2-5, with 8 bases identical to TRBD2. Germline V gene data show CDR1 as LGHDT and CDR2 as YNNKEL (reference sequence). Losses at the gene ends were 2 bases for V and 7 bases for J; bases not matched to a gene: 12. The CDR3 has 16 amino acids. The DNA for the CDR3 is TGTGCCAGCAGCCAACCGAAAGCGGGGGTTACGGGGACCCAGTACTTC. This codes for CASSQPKAGVTGTQYF.

V usage is TRBV7-9 and J usage is TRBJ2-2, with D possibly matching TRBD1 (5 bases). V was shortened by 8 bases and J by 2 bases, with 12 bases between the two germline ends. The CDR3 is 14 residues long. Germline V gene sequence: CDR1 SEHNR, CDR2 FQNEAQ (reference sequence). CDR3 protein: CASATTVNTGELFF. In DNA, the CDR3 is TGTGCCAGCGCAACGACAGTAAACACCGGGGAGCTGTTTTTT.

This rearrangement joins TRBV4-3 to TRBJ1-4; 9 bases align to TRBD1. The CDR3 spans 15 residues. V lost 4 bases and J lost 8; bases outside the gene matches: 8. Germline V gene lookup returns CDR1 LGHNA and CDR2 YSLEER. CDR3 amino acids: CASSRGQGFGEKLFF. The CDR3 DNA sequence: TGCGCCAGCAGCCGCGGACAGGGGTTCGGAGAAAAACTGTTTTTT.

The rearrangement joins TRBV18 to TRBJ2-5; D remains unclear. Looked up from germline, CDR1 is KGHSH and CDR2 is LQKENI. This CDR3 is built from 14 residues. V lost 3 bases and J 0 bases, leaving 8 bases between the germline ends. In DNA form, the CDR3 reads TGTGCCAGCTCACCTACAGCGTACCAAGAGACCCAGTACTTC. Its protein product is CASSPTAYQETQYF.

This sequence joins TRBV3-1 (or the pseudogene TRBV3-2) and TRBJ1-1; D call uncertain. Trimming cost V 1 base and J 5 bases, with 8 bases left between them. CDR3 length: 13 residues. CDR1 is LGHDT, CDR2 YNNKEL, per germline (reference sequence). CDR3 coding DNA: TGTGCCAGCAGCCAAGCAGGTAAAACTGAAGCTTTCTTT. Protein product: CASSQAGKTEAFF.

This rearrangement joins TRBV5-1 to TRBJ1-1; TRBD1 matches 7 bases. V lost 4 bases to trimming and J lost 7 bases; unmatched junction nucleotides: 10. Germline loops: CDR1 SGHRS, CDR2 YFSETQ. This CDR3 spans 14 amino acids. The CDR3 sequence: CASSRGGQDGEAFF. The DNA of the CDR3 is TGCGCCAGCAGCCGAGGCGGACAGGACGGTGAAGCTTTCTTT.

The chain employs TRBV5-1 and TRBJ1-1, with 8 bases that match TRBD1. The CDR3 covers 17 residues. Germline values: CDR1 SGHRS, CDR2 YFSETQ. J lost 4 bases, V lost 0 bases, and 11 bases had no gene match. The CDR3 sequence is CASSLAQGATRGTEAFF. Here the CDR3 DNA reads TGCGCCAGCAGCTTGGCCCAGGGGGCGACCAGGGGCACTGAAGCTTTCTTT.

V usage is TRBV2 and J usage is TRBJ2-1; either TRBD1 or TRBD2 may fit D (6 bases each). Germline lookup yields CDR1 SNHLY and CDR2 FYNNEI. V was pared by 6 bases and J by 9 bases, with 21 bases between. CDR3 length equals 15 residues. The CDR3 nucleotides read TGTGCCAGCAGGCGGGACACCGCCACAATCAGTGAGCAGTTCTTC. Protein product: CASRRDTATISEQFF.

A few counts support this clone. V usage is TRBV9 and J usage is TRBJ2-7, with D perhaps matching TRBD1 or TRBD2 (5 bases each). Germline values: CDR1 SGDLS, CDR2 YYNGEE. The V end was cut by 5 bases, the J end by 6 bases, with 15 bases between. CDR3 length: 13 amino acids. The CDR3 coding sequence is TGTGCCAGCAGGGGGACGAGCTCGAGCGAGCAGTACTTC. Translation gives CASRGTSSSEQYF.

The CDR3 nucleotides are TGTGCCAGCACCTTAGAGGGGGGTTTAGCTTTCTTT. Translating it yields CASTLEGGLAFF. The rearrangement uses TRBV28 and TRBJ1-1, with D perhaps matching TRBD1 (6 bases). V gave up 7 bases and J gave up 10 bases, with 16 bases separating them. Germline CDR1 and CDR2: MDHEN and SYDVKM. CDR3 length equals 12 residues.

This chain connects TRBV2 to TRBJ1-5; no reliable D call. Germline CDR1 SNHLY, CDR2 FYNNEI. Trimming cost V 4 bases and J 1 base, with 8 bases left between them. The CDR3 extends over 14 amino acids. In nucleotides, the CDR3 is TGTGCCAGCAGTGGGAGTCTCAGCAATCAGCCCCAGCATTTT. This codes for CASSGSLSNQPQHF.

V usage is TRBV7-3 and J usage is TRBJ2-3, with TRBD2 matching over 7 bases. The CDR3 consists of 14 residues. The trim removed 4 bases at V and 0 bases at J, leaving 1 base unmatched. Germline lookup yields CDR1 SGHTA and CDR2 FQGTGA. Here the CDR3 DNA reads TGTGCCAGCAGCTCTAGCGGTAGCACAGATACGCAGTATTTT. Amino acids: CASSSSGSTDTQYF.

The rearrangement links TRBV2 to TRBJ2-7, with D uncertain. In germline, CDR1 is SNHLY, CDR2 FYNNEI. Between the trimmed V and J ends, which lost 3 bases and 4 bases, there was a span of 4 bases. This CDR3 spans 11 amino acids. The CDR3 here is CASSERYEQYF. CDR3 sequence (DNA): TGTGCCAGCAGTGAGCGTTACGAGCAGTACTTC.

The V gene is TRBV24-1, the J gene TRBJ2-1; 8 bases agree with TRBD1. The junction had 5 bases not matched to a gene; V was cut back by 5 bases and J by 0 bases. This CDR3 has 16 amino acids. Germline loops: CDR1 KGHDR, CDR2 SFDVKD. This CDR3 is CATSGTGTGSYNEQFF. CDR3 sequence (DNA): TGTGCCACCAGTGGGACCGGGACAGGCTCCTACAATGAGCAGTTCTTC.

Ten or more counts support this clone. The chain recombines TRBV9 with TRBJ2-7; either TRBD1 or TRBD2 may fit D (5 bases each). This CDR3 has 14 amino acids. V was shortened by 4 bases and J by 9 bases, with 20 bases between the two germline ends. Germline CDR1 SGDLS, CDR2 YYNGEE. CDR3 sequence (DNA): TGTGCCAGCAGCAAAGAGGTAGGGACCATAGTGCAGTACTTC. It is translated as CASSKEVGTIVQYF.

V and J are TRBV9 and TRBJ1-5, with TRBD1 identical over 7 bases. Germline assignment: CDR1 SGDLS and CDR2 YYNGEE. Trimming at V came to 4 bases and at J to 0 bases, leaving 7 bases not matched to a gene. The CDR3 contains 16 residues. The CDR3 DNA sequence: TGTGCCAGCAGCAGAGGGGGCCCGTATAGCAATCAGCCCCAGCATTTT. It encodes CASSRGGPYSNQPQHF.

The rearrangement joins TRBV7-8 to TRBJ1-5; TRBD1 aligns across 10 bases. The J segment lost 5 bases and the V segment lost 4 bases, leaving 11 bases of the junction unmatched. Germline V gene lookup returns CDR1 SGHVS and CDR2 FQNEAQ. The CDR3 spans 17 residues. The CDR3 sequence is CASSSSRRDRGDQPQHF. In nucleotides, the CDR3 is TGTGCCAGCAGCTCGTCCCGCCGGGACAGGGGAGATCAGCCCCAGCATTTT. Drawing the rest from reference TRBV7-8 and TRBJ1-5, the complete variable domain is GAGVSQSPRYKVAKRGQDVALRCDPISGHVSLFWYQQALGQGPEFLTYFQNEAQLDKSGLPSDRFFAERPEGSVSTLKIQRTQQEDSAVYLCASSSSRRDRGDQPQHFGDGTRLSIL.

This chain joins TRBV12-3 or TRBV12-4 and TRBJ1-3; no firm D call. The V and J ends lost 2 bases and 4 bases respectively, with 6 bases between them. The length of the CDR3 is 13 residues. The CDR3 reads CASSLNSGNTIYF. CDR3 DNA: TGTGCCAGCAGTTTAAATTCGGGAAACACCATATATTTT.

The chain employs TRBV27 and TRBJ1-3; a possible D gene is TRBD1 (5 bases). The germline V and J ends were trimmed by 4 bases and 0 bases, with 10 bases remaining between them. Germline V gene lookup returns CDR1 MNHEY and CDR2 SMNVEV (reference sequence). This CDR3 has 15 residues. In nucleotides, the CDR3 is TGTGCCAGCAGTTCGGGGGGGGGCTCTGGAAACACCATATATTTT. It translates to CASSSGGGSGNTIYF.

The DNA for the CDR3 is TGTGCCAGCTCACCAAGGGCGAACACTGAAGCTTTCTTT. It specifies CASSPRANTEAFF. The J gene is TRBJ1-1, the V gene TRBV18; D is unclear. The CDR3 length is 13 residues. V shed 2 bases and J shed 1 base, with 5 bases lying between them. CDR1 is KGHSH, CDR2 LQKENI, per germline.

The genes are TRBV6-5 and TRBJ1-6; D not resolved. This CDR3 spans 14 amino acids. CDR1 MNHEY and CDR2 SVGAGI come from the germline V gene. The V gene lost 8 bases and the J gene lost 9 bases, with 17 bases spanning the gap. In DNA, the CDR3 is TGTGCCAGCCACGCCCGGGGTGGTGGTTCACCCCTCCACTTT. Protein: CASHARGGGSPLHF.

CDR3: CASSDLAGGANEQFF. CDR3 DNA sequence: TGTGCCAGCAGTGACTTGGCGGGGGGAGCTAATGAGCAGTTCTTC. The chain couples TRBV6-4 to TRBJ2-1; 8 bases fit TRBD2. CDR3 size: 15 residues. Trimming took 1 base from V and 7 from J; bases not matched to a gene: 6. Germline V CDR1 and CDR2: MRHNA, SNTAGT.

The chain links TRBV29-1 to TRBJ2-5, with 11 bases matching TRBD1. There are 12 residues in the CDR3. Germline trimming cut 7 bases from V and 4 bases from J; bases unmatched to any gene: 2. Looked up from germline, CDR1 is SQVTM and CDR2 is ANQGSEA. CDR3 residues: CSGGTGGETQYF. As DNA, the CDR3 is TGCAGCGGAGGGACAGGGGGAGAGACCCAGTACTTC.

V and J are TRBV9 and TRBJ1-4, with TRBD1 as a possible D gene (6 bases). CDR1 and CDR2 (germline): SGDLS, YYNGEE. Between the trimmed V and J ends, which lost 3 bases and 3 bases, there was a span of 9 bases. The CDR3 has 14 residues. CDR3 region: CASSEDSSNEKLFF. In DNA form, the CDR3 reads TGTGCCAGCAGCGAGGACAGCTCTAATGAAAAACTGTTTTTT.

The V gene is TRBV9, the J gene TRBJ2-3; 7 positions match TRBD2. This CDR3 has 14 amino acids. Losses at the gene ends were 0 bases for V and 4 bases for J; bases not matched to a gene: 2. Germline CDR1 reads SGDLS; CDR2 reads YYNGEE. The CDR3 DNA is TGTGCCAGCAGCGTAGCTAGCGGCTCAGATACGCAGTATTTT. Translated, it gives CASSVASGSDTQYF. Full variable domain (remainder filled in from reference TRBV9 and TRBJ2-3): DSGVTQTPKHLITATGQRVTLRCSPRSGDLSVYWYQQSLDQGLQFLIQYYNGEERAKGNILERFSAQQFPDLHSELNLSSLELGDSALYFCASSVASGSDTQYFGPGTRLTVL.

V is TRBV7-2 and J is TRBJ1-2; 7 positions match TRBD1. There are 15 residues in the CDR3. The germline gives CDR1 SGHTA, CDR2 FQGNSA. J was trimmed by 2 bases and V by 1 base; bases with no gene match: 4. The CDR3 loop is CASSLEGAVNYGYTF. CDR3 in DNA: TGTGCCAGCAGCTTAGAGGGGGCAGTAAACTATGGCTACACCTTC.

On this clone: The sample holds other DNA sequences that translate to the same CDR3. The genes are TRBV7-2 and TRBJ1-5; 8 nucleotides align to TRBD1. This CDR3 has 15 residues. Germline values: CDR1 SGHTA, CDR2 FQGNSA. V shed 5 bases and J 4 bases; nucleotides not matched to a gene: 7. The CDR3 DNA is TGTGCCAGCAGCCCGCGGACAGGGCCGAATCAGCCCCAGCATTTT. As protein: CASSPRTGPNQPQHF.

This clone was detected a few times. This chain joins TRBV12-1 and TRBJ2-4; the table's D gene call, TRBD2, was not cross checked with the DNA. TRBV12-1 has pseudogene status. The CDR3 contains 14 residues. CDR3 protein: CASSPPLAKNIQYF. The CDR3 DNA reads as TGTGCCAGCAGCCCCCCCTTAGCCAAAAACATTCAGTACTTC.